This TCR beta chain was identified in a study of molecular identifiers for immune sequencing clone quantification. Findings and limits, study-wide: Researchers reportedly could pick up spiked Jurkat TCR RNA from one cell mixed into one million naive cells.

Ten or more counts support this clonotype. Its antigen is undetermined. Construction of naive CD8 libraries employed about 18,000 to 1,100,000 sorted cells together with 10%, 30% or 50% RNA. The authors sorted naive CD8 T cells as CD8+CD4-CCR7+CD45RA+. Deletions cut 4 bases from V and 2 bases from J, with 19 bases between. This CDR3 has 17 amino acids. Germline loops: CDR1 SNHLY, CDR2 FYNNEI. TCRdb passed the PCR reads through MiXCR, listing each CDR3 protein once. Here the sample spans about 510,000 distinct CDR3 sequences, roughly a fifth being singletons. The V and J genes are TRBV2 and TRBJ2-3; the D is unclear. This sequence was found in a human donor in good health. Some libraries in this study had Jurkat cell RNA spiked in. Sequenced material: naive CD8+ T cells from blood, with Jurkat cell RNA spiked in. Subset here: FACS-sorted CD8+CD4-CCR7+CD45RA+ naive T cells. In nucleotides, the CDR3 is TGTGCCAGCAGTGTATTAACGGCGGAACAGCCCACAGATACGCAGTATTTT. Protein sequence: CASSVLTAEQPTDTQYF.